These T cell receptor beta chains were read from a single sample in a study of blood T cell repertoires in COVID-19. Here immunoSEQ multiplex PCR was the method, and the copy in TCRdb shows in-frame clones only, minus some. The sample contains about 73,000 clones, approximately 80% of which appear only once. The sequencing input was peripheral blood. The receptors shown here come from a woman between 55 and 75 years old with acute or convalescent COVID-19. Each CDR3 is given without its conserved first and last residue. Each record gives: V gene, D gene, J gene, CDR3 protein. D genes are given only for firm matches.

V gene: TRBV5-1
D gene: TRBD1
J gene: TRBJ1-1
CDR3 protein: ASRGTGVSEAF

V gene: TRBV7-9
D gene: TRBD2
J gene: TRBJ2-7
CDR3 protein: ASSLGPSGGLPYEQY

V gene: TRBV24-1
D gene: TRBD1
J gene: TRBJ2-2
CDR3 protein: ATSPGGQGIWRELF

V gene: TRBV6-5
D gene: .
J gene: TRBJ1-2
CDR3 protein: ASSYSRTGRSYGYT

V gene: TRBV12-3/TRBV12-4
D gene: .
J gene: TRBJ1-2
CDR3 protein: ASSQDTNYGYT

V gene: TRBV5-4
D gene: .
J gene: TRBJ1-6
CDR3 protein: ASSLGGDNSPLH

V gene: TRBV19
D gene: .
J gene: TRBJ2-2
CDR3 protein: ASSIGTGKNTGELF

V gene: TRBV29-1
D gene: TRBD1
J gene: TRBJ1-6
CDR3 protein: SVEGTGGSPLH

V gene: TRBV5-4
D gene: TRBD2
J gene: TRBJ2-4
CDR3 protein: ASSLSSGGLVAKNIQY

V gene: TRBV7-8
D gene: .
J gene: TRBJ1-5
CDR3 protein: ASSLSPQGVVSNQPQH

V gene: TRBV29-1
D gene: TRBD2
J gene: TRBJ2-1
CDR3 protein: SVEDRLAASSYNEQF

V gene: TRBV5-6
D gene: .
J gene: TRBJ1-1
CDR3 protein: ASSLRRNTEAF

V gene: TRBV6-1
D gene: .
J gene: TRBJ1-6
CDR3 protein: ASSERRRALH

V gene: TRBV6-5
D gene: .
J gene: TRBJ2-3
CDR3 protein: ASTSVRTDTQY

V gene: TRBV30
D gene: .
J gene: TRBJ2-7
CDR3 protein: AWDNSYEQY

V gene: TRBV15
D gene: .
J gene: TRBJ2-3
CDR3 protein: ATSRGGASMATDTQY

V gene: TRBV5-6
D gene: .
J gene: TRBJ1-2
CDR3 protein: ASSLGQSNYGYT

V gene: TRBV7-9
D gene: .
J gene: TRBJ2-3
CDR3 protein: ASGEGETDTQY

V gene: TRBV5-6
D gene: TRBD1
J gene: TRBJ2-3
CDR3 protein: ASSLRQGYTDTQY

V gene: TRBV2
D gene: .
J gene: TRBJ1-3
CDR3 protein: ASSRSAGNTIY

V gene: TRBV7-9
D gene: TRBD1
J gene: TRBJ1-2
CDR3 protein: ASSHSNRGNYGYT

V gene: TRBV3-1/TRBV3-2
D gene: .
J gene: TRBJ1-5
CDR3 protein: ASSPGLQGNQPQH